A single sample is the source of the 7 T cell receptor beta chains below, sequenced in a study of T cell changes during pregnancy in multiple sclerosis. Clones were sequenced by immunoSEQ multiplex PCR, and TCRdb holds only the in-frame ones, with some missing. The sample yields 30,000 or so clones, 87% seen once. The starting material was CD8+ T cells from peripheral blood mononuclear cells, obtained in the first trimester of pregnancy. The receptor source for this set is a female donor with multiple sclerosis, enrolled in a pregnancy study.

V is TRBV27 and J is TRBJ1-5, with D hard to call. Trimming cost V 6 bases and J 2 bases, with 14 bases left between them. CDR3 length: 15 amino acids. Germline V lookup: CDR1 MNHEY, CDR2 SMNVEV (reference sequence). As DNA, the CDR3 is TGTGCCAGCAGGTACACTCGAGGCGGCAATCAGCCCCAGCATTTT. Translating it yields CASRYTRGGNQPQHF.

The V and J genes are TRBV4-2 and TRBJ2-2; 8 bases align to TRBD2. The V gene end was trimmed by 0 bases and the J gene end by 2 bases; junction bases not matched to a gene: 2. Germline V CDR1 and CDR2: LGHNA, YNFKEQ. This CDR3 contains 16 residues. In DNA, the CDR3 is TGTGCCAGCAGCCAAGAAGCGGGAGTTAACACCGGGGAGCTGTTTTTT. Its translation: CASSQEAGVNTGELFF.

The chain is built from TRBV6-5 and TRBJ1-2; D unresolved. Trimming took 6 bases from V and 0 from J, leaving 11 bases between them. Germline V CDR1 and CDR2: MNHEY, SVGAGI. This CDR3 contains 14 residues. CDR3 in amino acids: CASSPGIPNYGYTF. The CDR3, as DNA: TGTGCCAGCAGCCCGGGTATTCCTAACTATGGCTACACCTTC.

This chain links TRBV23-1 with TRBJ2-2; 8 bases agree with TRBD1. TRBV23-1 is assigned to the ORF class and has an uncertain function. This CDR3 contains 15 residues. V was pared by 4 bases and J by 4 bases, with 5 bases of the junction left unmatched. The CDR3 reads CASSRRQGLTGELFF. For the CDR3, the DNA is TGCGCCAGCAGTCGGAGACAGGGGCTCACCGGGGAGCTGTTTTTT.

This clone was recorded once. For the CDR3, the DNA is TGTGCAAGTCGCTCAACGAAGGGACAGGGGCCGATGTCTCTTCCGGATGAGCAGTTCTTC. Residues: CASRSTKGQGPMSLPDEQFF. The chain couples TRBV12-2 to TRBJ2-1; the table's D call, TRBD1, has no DNA check behind it. TRBV12-2 is a recognized pseudogene. The CDR3 extends over 20 amino acids.

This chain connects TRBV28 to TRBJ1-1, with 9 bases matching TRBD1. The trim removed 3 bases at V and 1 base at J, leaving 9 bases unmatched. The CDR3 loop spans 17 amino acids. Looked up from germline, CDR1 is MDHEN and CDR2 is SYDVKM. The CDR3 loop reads CASSLPPEQGANTEAFF. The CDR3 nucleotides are TGTGCCAGCAGTTTGCCCCCGGAACAGGGGGCGAACACTGAAGCTTTCTTT.

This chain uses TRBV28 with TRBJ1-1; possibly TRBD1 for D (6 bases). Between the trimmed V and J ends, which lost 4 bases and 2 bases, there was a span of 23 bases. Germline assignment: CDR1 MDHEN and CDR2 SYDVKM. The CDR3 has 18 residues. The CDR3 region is CASSSSGGGILINTEAFF. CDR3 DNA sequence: TGTGCCAGCAGTTCCTCGGGGGGGGGCATTCTAATAAACACTGAAGCTTTCTTT.